The clone carrying this T cell receptor beta chain has more than one count but fewer than ten. The data derive from a study of immune evolution from preneoplasia to lung adenocarcinoma. This CDR3 comprises 16 residues. The germline gives CDR1 MGHRA, CDR2 YSYEKL. Trimming left V 3 bases short and J 2 bases short, with 17 bases between. Each case's diagnosis was confirmed by two pathologists on H&E. Profiled with immunoSEQ multiplex PCR; TCRdb holds only in-frame clones, not every one. The table records about 8,100 clones, approximately 83% of them present only once. The source is a person aged 65-85 years with lung adenocarcinoma. V and J are TRBV4-1 and TRBJ2-7; the D gene is possibly TRBD1 (5 bases). The sequenced sample was FFPE minimally invasive lung adenocarcinoma tissue. For the CDR3, the DNA is TGCGCCAGCAGCCAGGGGCCGTTTGGAACCGCCTACGAGCAGTACTTC. Its translation: CASSQGPFGTAYEQYF.